This T cell receptor (beta chain) was sequenced for a study of beta chain features in type 1 diabetes listed by TCRdb under 2018. Concerning the study at large: Patients and healthy donors did not differ in mean age, gender distribution, total cell number or subset yield. A total of 85 million to 140 million sorted cells were examined across all samples, and the number of cells per subset was strongly correlated with RNA yield. In the study, recently diagnosed type 1 diabetes patients and matched healthy donors were compared on the TCRB repertoires of their sorted circulating CD4+ T cell subsets. Whereas all 30 or so donors provided naive and central memory subsets, regulatory and stem cell-like memory subsets were isolated from just 8 patients and about eight healthy donors.

All of the isolated RNA was reverse transcribed with the High Capacity cDNA Reverse Transcription Kit, so expressed TCRB transcripts were sequenced. Deep immunoSEQ sequencing was performed on naive, central memory and regulatory T cell samples, with an average of roughly 3.6 million total reads per sample. Sorted cells were lysed in RLT buffer, and RNA was extracted using DNase-treated RNeasy Micro or Mini kits according to cell number. Each cell subset was processed separately to prevent cross-contamination, with patient and healthy donor samples processed together. The immunoSEQ multiplex PCR was used to amplify TCRB sequences from cDNA, generating 87-bp fragments that spanned the CDR3 region. Sequencing of the amplicons was performed on the Illumina HiSeq platform. Per the source publication's procedure: Synthetic template baselines were used to correct PCR bias computationally, reads within Hamming distance 2 were collapsed, and singletons that could not be merged were discarded. By aligning reads against IMGT, V, D and J genes, CDR3 length, and insertions or deletions at six rearrangement sites were assigned. Clonotype counts were normalized to sorted cell number within each subset before computing true diversity and Gini coefficients with the tcR R package. Repertoire sharing was quantified using the overlap coefficient calculated on TCRB nucleotide sequences. Out-of-frame TCRB sequences from naive cells were analyzed to stand in for the pre-selection repertoire. TCRdb re-hosts the immuneACCESS table, in-frame sequences only. Its copies lack some clones; in the studies checked, an unresolved V gene accounts for under half of them, and the cause for the rest is not known. V and J calls and clone size are copied from that table; D and trimming were computed from the DNA. Counted in this sample were under 300,000 clones; about 14% of them appeared once. About 0.019% of the sample lies in the top ten.

On the study overall, not on this receptor specifically: HLA sub-analyses involved small numbers of individuals, so any influence of HLA type on TCRB rearrangement remained unresolved. Shorter templates might have been favored by PCR, but patient and control samples were amplified and corrected together, so both groups would have been affected equally by any skew. A moderate but significant shortening of TCRB CDR3 length was observed in type 1 diabetes patients in all four CD4+ subsets. The naive, central memory and regulatory TCRB repertoires appeared to resemble one another more closely among patients than among healthy donors. At VDJ recombination sites, patients with type 1 diabetes made fewer insertions and deleted more nucleotides, a pattern implying thymic rearrangement abnormalities. Sequencing cDNA rather than genomic DNA could over-represent highly expressing activated cells, although activation and CD3 levels did not differ between groups.

Counted from cysteine to phenylalanine, this CDR3 has 12 amino acids. This entry keeps only the CDR3 DNA: 36 bases, framed from base 1. The germline V gene encodes CDR1 MNHNY and CDR2 SVGAGI (reference sequence). Cut back by 8 bases and 1 base, the V and J ends lie 5 bases apart. This clone was detected a few times. What this receptor recognizes is not known. There are no base qualities to consult, and no much larger clone falls within one base. Each donor gave one peripheral blood draw, averaging around 120 mL, which was collected into heparinised tubes. Using a panel that included CD45RO, CCR7, CD25, CD127, CD95 and CD27, naive, central memory, regulatory and stem cell-like memory CD4+ T cells were sorted on a BD FACSAria II. A purity above 95% was achieved for all sorted populations. PBMCs were isolated right away by Lymphoprep density gradient centrifugation and were stained directly, without culture. Samples were stained and sorted in pairs, with one healthy donor and one patient per experiment, so that batch effects were minimized.

Material for sequencing was naive CD4+ T cells from blood. This specimen's cell subset or site label, per the study, means: true naive CD4+ T cells. This chain joins TRBV6-6 to TRBJ1-4; the D gene cannot be resolved reliably. The receptor was isolated from a man aged 30 to 39 with type 1 diabetes. The DNA sequence is as follows: TGTGCCAGCCGGGGAACTAATGAAAAACTGTTTTTT. The resulting protein is CASRGTNEKLFF.